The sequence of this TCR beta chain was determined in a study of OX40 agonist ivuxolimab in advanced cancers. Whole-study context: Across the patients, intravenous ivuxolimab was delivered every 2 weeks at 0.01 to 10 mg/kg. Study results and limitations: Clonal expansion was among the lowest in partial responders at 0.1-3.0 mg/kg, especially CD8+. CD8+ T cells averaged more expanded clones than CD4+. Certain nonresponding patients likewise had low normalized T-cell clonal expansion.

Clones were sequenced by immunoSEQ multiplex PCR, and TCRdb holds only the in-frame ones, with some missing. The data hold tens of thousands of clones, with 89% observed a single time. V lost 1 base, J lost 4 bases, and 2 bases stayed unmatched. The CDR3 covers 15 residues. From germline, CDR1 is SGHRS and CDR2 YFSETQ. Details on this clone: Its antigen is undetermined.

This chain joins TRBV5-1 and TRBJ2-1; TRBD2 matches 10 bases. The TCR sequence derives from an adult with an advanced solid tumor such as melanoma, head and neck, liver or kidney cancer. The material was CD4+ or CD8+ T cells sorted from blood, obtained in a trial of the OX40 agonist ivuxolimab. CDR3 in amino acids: CASSLTLAGYNEQFF. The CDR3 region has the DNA TGCGCCAGCAGCTTGACACTAGCGGGATACAATGAGCAGTTCTTC.